The subject of this entry is one TCR beta chain. What it recognizes is unknown. Vbeta (60) and Jbeta (13) primers were used in the PCR. Data came from immunoSEQ multiplex PCR; TCRdb stores just in-frame clones and leaves some out. Of some 100,000 clones detected, 70% to 85% appear once; the ten largest clones hold approximately 2.1%. The donors gave bone marrow, and they were healthy. This sample stems from a study of cytomegalovirus exposure and HLA in healthy donors. As for the study in general: Among the roughly 400 genotyped donors, about 81% were placed in the Caucasian-associated ancestry cluster.

Study results and caveats: A later analysis linked a missense DCLRE1C variant to TCR beta V- and J-gene trimming. According to the study, 160 or so TCR beta chains were cytomegalovirus-associated.

Sequences were obtained from PBMCs. This TCR was sampled from a man between 18 and 29 years old in good health and CMV-seronegative.

As DNA, the CDR3 is TGTGCCAGCAGCCGAATCAGGGGGACCCACAATGAGCAGTTCTTC. This sequence encodes CASSRIRGTHNEQFF. The chain combines TRBV7-9 with TRBJ2-1; 7 bases line up with TRBD1. The length of the CDR3 is 15 residues. V was clipped by 5 bases and J by 5 bases; unmatched bases: 9. The V gene's germline CDR1 is SEHNR and CDR2 FQNEAQ (reference sequence).